Each of the 17 T cell receptor beta chains below was sequenced from the same sample in a study of blood T cell repertoires in COVID-19. TCRdb keeps only in-frame clones here, not all; method: immunoSEQ multiplex PCR. This table has some 260,000 clones, 80% to 95% appearing once. The sequenced sample consisted of PBMCs or T cells enriched from blood (not recorded which). These receptors all stem from a woman younger than 30 who had recovered from COVID-19.

The chain is built from TRBV7-2 and TRBJ1-2, with 7 positions matching TRBD1. Germline CDR1 SGHTA, CDR2 FQGNSA. Trimming at V came to 6 bases and at J to 13 bases, leaving 14 bases not matched to a gene. The CDR3 extends over 13 amino acids. CDR3 in amino acids: CASSWRRQGHGTF. In DNA form, the CDR3 reads TGTGCCAGCAGTTGGCGGAGACAGGGCCATGGCACCTTC.

The chain carries TRBV11-3 and TRBJ2-5, with TRBD1 as a possible D gene (6 bases). V was cut by 4 bases and J by 1 base, with 10 bases left in between. The CDR3 is 14 amino acids. Germline V gene sequence: CDR1 SGHNT, CDR2 YENEEA. This CDR3 reads CASSSWTVQETQYF. The CDR3 DNA is TGTGCCAGCAGCTCGTGGACAGTCCAAGAGACCCAGTACTTC.

V usage is TRBV5-4 and J usage is TRBJ2-3, with 8 bases fitting TRBD1. Germline lookup yields CDR1 SGHNT and CDR2 YYREEE (reference sequence). The CDR3 loop spans 14 amino acids. V shed 3 bases, J shed 6 bases, and the junction held 6 bases outside the gene matches. CDR3 in amino acids: CASSSYRQGDTQYF. DNA of the CDR3: TGTGCCAGCAGCTCCTACCGACAGGGGGATACGCAGTATTTT.

In DNA form, the CDR3 reads TGTGCCAGCAGCTCAACGACAGGGTTTAATGAAAAACTGTTTTTT. It is translated as CASSSTTGFNEKLFF. The chain recombines TRBV11-3 with TRBJ1-4; 7 bases fit TRBD1. The CDR3 covers 15 residues. Trimming removed 4 bases from V and 4 bases from J; junction bases left unmatched: 6. In germline, CDR1 is SGHNT, CDR2 YENEEA.

The chain joins TRBV7-2 to TRBJ2-3; possible D gene TRBD2, 6 bases. Trimming left V 1 base short and J 14 bases short, with 28 bases between. Looked up from germline, CDR1 is SGHTA and CDR2 is FQGNSA. CDR3 length: 17 amino acids. The CDR3 reads CASSLGRVGRPGGGPYF. The CDR3 nucleotides read TGTGCCAGCAGCTTAGGGAGGGTGGGACGGCCCGGCGGTGGTCCGTATTTT.

V and J are TRBV18 and TRBJ2-2; 9 bases line up with TRBD1. Per germline, CDR1 KGHSH and CDR2 LQKENI. This CDR3 region has 15 residues. Trimming at V came to 3 bases and at J to 2 bases, leaving 1 base not matched to a gene. CDR3 sequence reads: CASSPGQGNTGELFF. CDR3 nucleotide sequence: TGTGCCAGCTCACCGGGACAGGGTAACACCGGGGAGCTGTTTTTT.

The V call is TRBV4-1, the J call TRBJ2-1; TRBD2 agrees at 7 bases. Looked up from germline, CDR1 is MGHRA and CDR2 is YSYEKL. This CDR3 region has 16 residues. J gave up 8 bases and V 4 bases, and 14 bases lay outside the gene matches. CDR3 protein: CASSPIGRESMYEQFF. The CDR3 DNA is TGCGCCAGCAGCCCGATCGGGCGGGAGTCTATGTATGAGCAGTTCTTC.

This sequence joins TRBV3-1 (or the pseudogene TRBV3-2) and TRBJ1-2; D uncertain. V lost 1 base, J lost 8 bases, and 8 bases lay in between. The germline gives CDR1 LGHDT, CDR2 YNNKEL (reference sequence). The length of the CDR3 is 12 residues. Here the CDR3 reads CASSQGLSGYTF. The CDR3 DNA follows: TGTGCCAGCAGCCAAGGGCTCTCGGGCTACACCTTC.

The V call is TRBV9, the J call TRBJ1-2; no clear D. Germline V lookup: CDR1 SGDLS, CDR2 YYNGEE. The V gene lost 0 bases and the J gene lost 1 base, with 10 bases spanning the gap. The CDR3 spans 15 residues. For the CDR3, the DNA is TGTGCCAGCAGCGTAGCTCTAGGGAGTAACTATGGCTACACCTTC. Encoded protein: CASSVALGSNYGYTF.

The V call is TRBV2, the J call TRBJ1-6; TRBD1 agrees at 7 bases. The CDR3 contains 15 residues. Germline values: CDR1 SNHLY, CDR2 FYNNEI. Trimming at V came to 7 bases and at J to 9 bases, leaving 12 bases not matched to a gene. CDR3 coding DNA: TGTGCCAGCAAGGATCGAACAGGGGTAGGTTCACCCCTCCACTTT. Protein product: CASKDRTGVGSPLHF.

The chain combines TRBV6-5 with TRBJ2-3, with a possible D match to TRBD2 (6 bases). From germline, CDR1 is MNHEY and CDR2 SVGAGI. CDR3 size: 14 residues. V lost 5 bases to trimming and J lost 1 base, with 10 bases between them. The CDR3 DNA reads as TGTGCCAGCAGTCGAAGGGAGGGCACAGATACGCAGTATTTT. Its protein product is CASSRREGTDTQYF.

The chain couples TRBV4-1 to TRBJ1-2; D is possibly TRBD1 (5 bases). The V end lost 0 bases, the J end lost 4 bases, and 9 bases lay between the germline ends. Germline assignment: CDR1 MGHRA and CDR2 YSYEKL. The CDR3 runs to 14 residues. DNA for the CDR3: TGCGCCAGCAGCCAAGATGGACAAGGCTATGGCTACACCTTC. It encodes CASSQDGQGYGYTF.

The chain uses TRBV7-9 and TRBJ2-1; D not certain. Germline-derived CDR1 and CDR2 are SEHNR and FQNEAQ (reference sequence). The CDR3 length is 11 residues. V dropped 3 bases and J dropped 6 bases, with 3 bases sitting between them. The DNA of the CDR3 is TGTGCCAGCAGCTTTCTCAATGAGCAGTTCTTC. Its translation: CASSFLNEQFF.

This chain connects TRBV21-1 to TRBJ2-2; the table names TRBD2, a call not compared with the DNA. TRBV21-1 is described as a pseudogene. The CDR3 is 23 amino acids. The CDR3 sequence is CASSLSPRGLAGGTESNTGELFF. In nucleotides, the CDR3 is TGTGCCAGCAGCCTCTCACCCCGGGGACTAGCGGGGGGTACTGAGTCGAACACCGGGGAGCTGTTTTTT.

The genes are TRBV2 and TRBJ1-2; D remains ambiguous. V was clipped by 4 bases and J by 2 bases, with 11 bases between them. Germline assignment: CDR1 SNHLY and CDR2 FYNNEI. CDR3 length equals 14 residues. CDR3 nucleotides: TGTGCCAGCAGTGTTTCCAGATCCAACTATGGCTACACCTTC. Translated, it gives CASSVSRSNYGYTF.

This chain joins TRBV7-8 and TRBJ2-1; the D gene is possibly TRBD1 (6 bases). The CDR3 is 16 residues long. V lost 1 base to trimming and J lost 6 bases, with 16 bases between them. The germline V gene encodes CDR1 SGHVS and CDR2 FQNEAQ. The CDR3 DNA reads as TGTGCCAGCAGCTTAGTACTAGGGACATCCGCCAATGAGCAGTTCTTC. Encoded protein: CASSLVLGTSANEQFF.

The rearrangement joins TRBV28 to TRBJ1-2; no definite D call. Germline V CDR1 and CDR2: MDHEN, SYDVKM. The CDR3 has 14 amino acids. Trimming stripped 5 bases from V and 1 base from J, with 11 bases between. The CDR3 sequence is CASSVAANNYGYTF. The CDR3 coding sequence is TGTGCCAGCAGTGTAGCCGCCAATAACTATGGCTACACCTTC.